The 2 T cell receptor beta chains presented below share a single source sample, sequenced in a study of cytomegalovirus exposure and HLA in healthy donors. Data came from immunoSEQ multiplex PCR; TCRdb stores just in-frame clones and leaves some out. The sample contains 250,000 to 350,000 clones, 70% to 90% of which appear only once. Sequenced input: PBMCs. The receptors were sampled from a woman between 18 and 29 years old in good health and CMV-seronegative.

This clone is a singleton in its sample. This chain connects TRBV4-3 to TRBJ2-7; 8 nucleotides agree with TRBD2. After removal of 1 base from V and 2 bases from J, the junction contained 16 bases not matched to a gene. CDR1 and CDR2 from the germline V gene are LGHNA and YSLEER. This CDR3 contains 19 residues. The CDR3: CASSQAWLAGHHPPYEQYF. The DNA for the CDR3 is TGCGCCAGCAGCCAAGCATGGCTAGCGGGCCACCATCCCCCCTACGAGCAGTACTTC.

This rearrangement joins TRBV4-3 to TRBJ2-3; 8 bases are shared with TRBD2. From germline, CDR1 is LGHNA and CDR2 YSLEER. The CDR3 has 16 residues. V gave up 1 base and J gave up 2 bases; unmatched junction bases: 5. As DNA, the CDR3 is TGCGCCAGCAGCCAAGCTGTCGGGAGGGACACAGATACGCAGTATTTT. It encodes CASSQAVGRDTDTQYF.